The present T cell receptor (beta chain) was sequenced within a study of T cells in Graves' hyperthyroidism and ophthalmopathy. About the research overall: Peripheral blood sampling occurred at initial diagnosis, before any treatment. Study-wide results and caveats: Ophthalmopathy and stable hyperthyroidism were separated by a 13 V-J model.

This clonotype was recorded many times. The antigen is unknown. RNA transcripts yielded amplified TCR beta CDR3 regions. First-round RT-PCR of the TCR CDR3 relied on the HTBI primer set. TCRdb itself ran the multiplex PCR reads through MiXCR, one entry per CDR3 protein. Counted here are more than 150,000 distinct CDR3 sequences, over 15% occurring once; the ten biggest clones make up 25% to 30%. The germline CDR1 and CDR2 sequences are DFQATT and SNEGSKA (reference sequence). V gave up 6 bases and J gave up 0 bases, with 12 bases separating them. CDR3 size: 13 residues. The definition of stable Graves' hyperthyroidism was no ophthalmopathy progression within 18 months. Disease duration under 2 months; hyperthyroidism patients were aged 18 to 65.

The clonotype was recovered from a woman in her forties or fifties with Graves' hyperthyroidism. Material for sequencing was blood. V gene TRBV20-1 combines with J gene TRBJ2-7; D uncertain. This CDR3 reads CSAPKRGSYEQYF. The CDR3 DNA reads as TGCAGTGCACCGAAGAGAGGCTCCTACGAGCAGTACTTC.